This TCR beta chain was observed in a study of control samples from healthy donors and cancer patients. TCRdb's copy holds only in-frame clones and misses some; the assay was immunoSEQ multiplex PCR. The data contain around 140,000 clones, roughly nine tenths of them seen just once; the ten biggest clones take up around 7.3%. Unmatched junction bases numbered 8, after V lost 2 bases and J lost 3 bases. Germline V gives CDR1 GTSNPN, CDR2 SVGIG (reference sequence). This CDR3 comprises 15 residues. This clonotype was sampled from a man aged 18-30 years in good health. Sequencing input: blood. This chain connects TRBV30 to TRBJ2-5; 8 nucleotides align to TRBD2. CDR3 sequence reads: CAWSPRGGVEETQYF. The CDR3 region has the DNA TGTGCCTGGAGTCCCCGGGGGGGGGTGGAAGAGACCCAGTACTTC.